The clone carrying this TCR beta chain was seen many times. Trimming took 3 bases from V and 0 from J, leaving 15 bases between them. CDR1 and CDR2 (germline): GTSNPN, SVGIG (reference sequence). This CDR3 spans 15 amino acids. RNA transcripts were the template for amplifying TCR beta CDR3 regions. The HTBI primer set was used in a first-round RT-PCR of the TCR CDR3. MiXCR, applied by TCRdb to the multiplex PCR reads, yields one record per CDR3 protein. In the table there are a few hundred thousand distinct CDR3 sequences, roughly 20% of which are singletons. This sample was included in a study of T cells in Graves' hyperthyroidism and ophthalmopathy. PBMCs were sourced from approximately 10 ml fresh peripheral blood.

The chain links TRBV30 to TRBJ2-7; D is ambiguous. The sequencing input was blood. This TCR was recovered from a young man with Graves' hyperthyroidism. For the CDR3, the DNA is TGTGCCTGGAGGAAGGCAGGATTTAGCTCCTACGAGCAGTACTTC. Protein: CAWRKAGFSSYEQYF.